These 22 T cell receptor beta chains came from one sample sequenced in a study of shared clonotypes between healthy human individuals (TCRdb year 2020). Library generation was performed with the immunoSEQ multiplex PCR assay. TCRdb's version of the immuneACCESS table is confined to in-frame rearrangements and falls short of the full clone set. An unresolved V gene accounts for under half of the shortfall where checked; the remainder is of unknown origin. In this sample the table shows around 99,000 clones, 60% to 75% of which occur a single time. The ten largest clones capture roughly 50% of the sample. The sequenced sample consisted of memory CD8+ T cells sorted from blood. In the paper's terms, the cell subset or site label means: CD45RO+ cells pooled with CCR7-negative TemRA cells. The receptor set was obtained from a young man in good health.

The CDR3: CASSYWTGGAKTEAFF. DNA for the CDR3: TGTGCCAGCAGTTACTGGACAGGGGGCGCGAAAACTGAAGCTTTCTTT. The J gene is TRBJ1-1, the V gene TRBV6-5; 11 positions agree with TRBD1. Per the germline V gene, CDR1 is MNHEY and CDR2 is SVGAGI. Trimming at V came to 1 base and at J to 5 bases, leaving 6 bases not matched to a gene. This CDR3 has 16 amino acids.

Note on this clone: The identical CDR3 is also encoded by other nucleotide sequences in the sample. The V call is TRBV28, the J call TRBJ2-7; D gene unclear. V was clipped by 6 bases and J by 3 bases, with 6 bases between them. Germline loops: CDR1 MDHEN, CDR2 SYDVKM. The CDR3 length is 11 residues. The DNA of the CDR3 is TGTGCCAGCAGCCCTAACTACGAGCAGTACTTC. The encoded protein is CASSPNYEQYF.

This clone was counted a few times. The chain links TRBV4-1 to TRBJ1-1; D might be TRBD1 (5 bases). The CDR3 extends over 14 amino acids. Trimming pared 4 bases from V and 4 bases from J, leaving 13 bases between. Germline CDR1 MGHRA, CDR2 YSYEKL. CDR3 DNA: TGCGCCAGCAGCCTCAACCTGGGGCTCACTGAAGCTTTCTTT. As protein: CASSLNLGLTEAFF.

The J gene is TRBJ1-5, the V gene TRBV11-2; D uncertain. V lost 1 base, J lost 6 bases, and 7 bases lay in between. This CDR3 has 13 residues. Per germline, CDR1 SGHAT and CDR2 FQNNGV. The chain's CDR3 is CASSLGPAQPQHF. DNA of the CDR3: TGTGCCAGCAGCTTAGGACCCGCTCAGCCCCAGCATTTT.

This chain links TRBV28 with TRBJ2-7, with no clear D. The ends were cut back, 3 bases at V and 4 bases at J, with 4 bases in the middle. Per germline, CDR1 MDHEN and CDR2 SYDVKM. The CDR3 totals 11 residues. CDR3 in amino acids: CASSLRYEQYF. CDR3 nucleotides: TGTGCCAGCAGTTTGCGGTACGAGCAGTACTTC. Complete variable domain (other parts from reference TRBV28 and TRBJ2-7): DVKVTQSSRYLVKRTGEKVFLECVQDMDHENMFWYRQDPGLGLRLIYFSYDVKMKEKGDIPEGYSVSREKKERFSLILESASTNQTSMYLCASSLRYEQYFGPGTRLTVT.

Comments on this clone: A much larger clone lies a single base off, so this may be a read error. V is TRBV7-8 and J is TRBJ2-7; 11 bases fit TRBD1. This CDR3 region has 14 residues. With 5 bases clipped from V and 3 bases from J, the junction kept 3 bases outside the gene matches. Germline V gives CDR1 SGHVS, CDR2 FQNEAQ. For the CDR3, the DNA is TGTGCCAGCAGCCCCGGGACAGGGGGCTACGAGCAGTACTTC. It encodes CASSPGTGGYEQYF. The entire variable domain, with the rest obtained from reference TRBV7-8 and TRBJ2-7, is as follows: GAGVSQSPRYKVAKRGQDVALRCDPISGHVSLFWYQQALGQGPEFLTYFQNEAQLDKSGLPSDRFFAERPEGSVSTLKIQRTQQEDSAVYLCASSPGTGGYEQYFGPGTRLTVT.

This clone was observed once. The chain joins TRBV15 to TRBJ2-1; TRBD1 matches 9 bases. V was clipped by 3 bases and J by 4 bases; unmatched bases: 10. Looked up from germline, CDR1 is LNHNV and CDR2 is YYDKDF (reference sequence). The CDR3 sequence is 17 residues long. CDR3 protein: CATSRRPGQGPYNEQFF. The CDR3 DNA follows: TGTGCCACCAGCAGGCGGCCGGGACAGGGACCATACAATGAGCAGTTCTTC. Filled out from reference TRBV15 and TRBJ2-1, the complete variable domain reads DAMVIQNPRYQVTQFGKPVTLSCSQTLNHNVMYWYQQKSSQAPKLLFHYYDKDFNNEADTPDNFQSRRPNTSFCFLDIRSPGLGDTAMYLCATSRRPGQGPYNEQFFGPGTRLTVL.

For this clone: This same CDR3 is encoded by further DNA sequences in the sample. The rearrangement links TRBV6-6 to TRBJ2-7; D unresolved. CDR3 length equals 12 residues. Germline CDR1 reads MNHNY; CDR2 reads SVGAGI (reference sequence). V lost 6 bases and J lost 0, with 6 bases in between. The CDR3 DNA sequence: TGTGCCAGCAGGTCCATCTCCTACGAGCAGTACTTC. Translating it yields CASRSISYEQYF.

This clone was detected only a few times. Other DNA sequences in the sample encode the same CDR3. The V and J genes are TRBV28 and TRBJ2-7, with TRBD2 matching 7 bases. CDR3 size: 15 residues. CDR1 MDHEN and CDR2 SYDVKM come from the germline V gene. V lost 6 bases, J lost 6 bases, and 14 bases stayed unmatched. The CDR3 DNA is TGTGCCAGCAGCACACCGGGCGGGAGAGTGTTCGAGCAGTACTTC. Its translation is CASSTPGGRVFEQYF.

The chain is built from TRBV5-1 and TRBJ2-1; a weak D match, TRBD1 (6 bases). V lost 4 bases to trimming and J lost 6 bases, with 17 bases between them. The CDR3 is made up of 15 amino acids. The germline gives CDR1 SGHRS, CDR2 YFSETQ. For the CDR3, the DNA is TGCGCCAGCAGCCCGTTGGGGGCGGGTGGCAATGAGCAGTTCTTC. Translating it yields CASSPLGAGGNEQFF.

This clone was detected a few times. This rearrangement joins TRBV6-1 to TRBJ2-7; 7 bases fit TRBD2. The trim removed 2 bases at V and 4 bases at J, leaving 5 bases unmatched. This CDR3 spans 14 amino acids. Germline assignment: CDR1 MNHNS and CDR2 SASEGT. CDR3 sequence (DNA): TGTGCCAGCAGTGAACTAGCGGTAGCTTACGAGCAGTACTTC. It is translated as CASSELAVAYEQYF.

This clone was detected only once. The CDR3 DNA is TGTGCCAGTAGTATTCGCGGGGGGCGCCAGGATAATGAAAAACTGTTTTTT. This sequence encodes CASSIRGGRQDNEKLFF. This chain links TRBV19 with TRBJ1-4; weak D call: TRBD1 (6 bases). Looked up from germline, CDR1 is LNHDA and CDR2 is SQIVND (reference sequence). V lost 3 bases to trimming and J lost 4 bases, with 18 bases between them. CDR3 size: 17 residues.

This clone appeared a few times. V is TRBV4-3 and J is TRBJ2-1; 9 bases map to TRBD2. J lost 5 bases, V lost 0 bases, and 5 bases had no gene match. Germline V gene lookup returns CDR1 LGHNA and CDR2 YSLEER. The CDR3 consists of 16 residues. The CDR3 nucleotides are TGCGCCAGCAGCCAAGATACCAGCGGGGGGAACAATGAGCAGTTCTTC. Residues: CASSQDTSGGNNEQFF.

This clone was found a few times. V is TRBV10-1 and J is TRBJ2-5; 8 positions agree with TRBD1. The CDR3 is made up of 13 amino acids. Germline values: CDR1 WNHNN, CDR2 SYGVQD (reference sequence). The V gene end was trimmed by 6 bases and the J gene end by 6 bases; junction bases not matched to a gene: 6. For the CDR3, the DNA is TGCGCCAGCAGGACAGGGGTGGTTCAGACCCAGTACTTC. It encodes CASRTGVVQTQYF.

In its sample, this clone was seen a few times. The chain couples TRBV15 to TRBJ2-2; 7 nucleotides align to TRBD2. V was clipped by 4 bases and J by 4 bases; unmatched bases: 0. The CDR3 length is 13 residues. Per germline, CDR1 LNHNV and CDR2 YYDKDF (reference sequence). The CDR3 loop is CATSTGGTGELFF. CDR3 nucleotide sequence: TGTGCCACCAGCACGGGGGGCACCGGGGAGCTGTTTTTT.

V gene TRBV4-1 combines with J gene TRBJ1-5, with D tentatively TRBD1 (6 bases). The CDR3 runs 17 residues. V was shortened by 0 bases and J by 3 bases, with 15 bases between the two germline ends. Germline-derived CDR1 and CDR2 are MGHRA and YSYEKL. CDR3 region: CASSQDPGQLNNQPQHF. The CDR3 DNA sequence: TGCGCCAGCAGCCAAGACCCCGGACAGCTAAACAATCAGCCCCAGCATTTT.

This chain uses TRBV28 with TRBJ2-7; 7 bases fit TRBD2. V shed 2 bases and J 2 bases; nucleotides not matched to a gene: 6. Germline CDR1 is MDHEN and CDR2 is SYDVKM. This CDR3 spans 15 amino acids. The CDR3 DNA sequence: TGTGCCAGCAGTTTAGCGAGGGAGGGCACCTACGAGCAGTACTTC. Its protein is CASSLAREGTYEQYF.

The genes are TRBV6-5 and TRBJ1-1; no definite D call. Trimming stripped 1 base from V and 5 bases from J, with 17 bases between. The CDR3 consists of 16 residues. Looked up from germline, CDR1 is MNHEY and CDR2 is SVGAGI. The CDR3 DNA reads TGTGCCAGCAGTTACTATCGGTTGGGAAGTGTGACTGAAGCTTTCTTT. Translated, it gives CASSYYRLGSVTEAFF.

The gene calls are TRBV2 and TRBJ2-7; either TRBD1 or TRBD2 may supply D (6 bases each). This CDR3 spans 15 amino acids. Trimming shortened V by 3 bases and J by 7 bases, and 19 bases separated the two germline ends. The germline gives CDR1 SNHLY, CDR2 FYNNEI. The CDR3: CASSEHRDFLREQYF. CDR3 nucleotides: TGTGCCAGCAGTGAGCACAGGGACTTTCTTCGGGAGCAGTACTTC.

This clone was seen more than once but under ten times. The chain uses TRBV5-1 and TRBJ2-1; 8 bases fit TRBD1. With V trimmed by 6 bases and J by 7 bases, 15 bases remained unmatched. CDR3 length: 16 residues. Germline V lookup: CDR1 SGHRS, CDR2 YFSETQ. DNA for the CDR3: TGCGCCAGCATCCATGGAGGGGCAGGGGGCTATAATGAGCAGTTCTTC. Translating it yields CASIHGGAGGYNEQFF. Together with reference TRBV5-1 and TRBJ2-1, the CDR3 gives the full variable domain: KAGVTQTPRYLIKTRGQQVTLSCSPISGHRSVSWYQQTPGQGLQFLFEYFSETQRNKGNFPGRFSGRQFSNSRSEMNVSTLELGDSALYLCASIHGGAGGYNEQFFGPGTRLTVL.

This clone appeared a single time. The chain links TRBV4-2 to TRBJ2-7, with D maybe TRBD2 (6 bases). Trimming took 4 bases from V and 2 from J, leaving 15 bases between them. The CDR3 is 15 amino acids. The germline gives CDR1 LGHNA, CDR2 YNFKEQ. The CDR3 reads CASSPTSRGAYEQYF. The CDR3 DNA reads as TGTGCCAGCAGCCCCACCTCGCGGGGCGCCTACGAGCAGTACTTC.

This sequence joins TRBV25-1 and TRBJ2-3; weak D call: TRBD2 (5 bases). CDR1 and CDR2 from the germline V gene are MGHDK and SYGVNS. This CDR3 comprises 15 residues. V gave up 4 bases and J gave up 2 bases, with 13 bases separating them. This CDR3 is CASSAASRLTDTQYF. CDR3 nucleotide sequence: TGTGCCAGCAGTGCGGCTAGCCGACTCACAGATACGCAGTATTTT.